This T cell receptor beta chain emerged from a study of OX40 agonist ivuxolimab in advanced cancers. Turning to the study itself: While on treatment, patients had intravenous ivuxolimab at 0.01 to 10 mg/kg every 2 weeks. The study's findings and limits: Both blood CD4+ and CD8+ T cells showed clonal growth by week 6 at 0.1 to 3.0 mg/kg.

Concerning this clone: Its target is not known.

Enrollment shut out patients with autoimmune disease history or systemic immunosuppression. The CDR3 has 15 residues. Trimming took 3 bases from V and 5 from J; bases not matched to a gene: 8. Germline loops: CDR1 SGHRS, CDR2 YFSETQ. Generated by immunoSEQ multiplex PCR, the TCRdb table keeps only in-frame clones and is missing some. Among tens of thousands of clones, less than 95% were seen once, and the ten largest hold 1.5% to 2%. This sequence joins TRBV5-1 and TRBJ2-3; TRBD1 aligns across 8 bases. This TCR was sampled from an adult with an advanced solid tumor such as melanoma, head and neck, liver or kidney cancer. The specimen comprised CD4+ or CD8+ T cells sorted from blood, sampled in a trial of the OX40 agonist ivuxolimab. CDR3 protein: CASSSGQGLGDTQYF. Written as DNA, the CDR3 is TGCGCCAGCAGCTCCGGACAGGGATTAGGAGATACGCAGTATTTT.